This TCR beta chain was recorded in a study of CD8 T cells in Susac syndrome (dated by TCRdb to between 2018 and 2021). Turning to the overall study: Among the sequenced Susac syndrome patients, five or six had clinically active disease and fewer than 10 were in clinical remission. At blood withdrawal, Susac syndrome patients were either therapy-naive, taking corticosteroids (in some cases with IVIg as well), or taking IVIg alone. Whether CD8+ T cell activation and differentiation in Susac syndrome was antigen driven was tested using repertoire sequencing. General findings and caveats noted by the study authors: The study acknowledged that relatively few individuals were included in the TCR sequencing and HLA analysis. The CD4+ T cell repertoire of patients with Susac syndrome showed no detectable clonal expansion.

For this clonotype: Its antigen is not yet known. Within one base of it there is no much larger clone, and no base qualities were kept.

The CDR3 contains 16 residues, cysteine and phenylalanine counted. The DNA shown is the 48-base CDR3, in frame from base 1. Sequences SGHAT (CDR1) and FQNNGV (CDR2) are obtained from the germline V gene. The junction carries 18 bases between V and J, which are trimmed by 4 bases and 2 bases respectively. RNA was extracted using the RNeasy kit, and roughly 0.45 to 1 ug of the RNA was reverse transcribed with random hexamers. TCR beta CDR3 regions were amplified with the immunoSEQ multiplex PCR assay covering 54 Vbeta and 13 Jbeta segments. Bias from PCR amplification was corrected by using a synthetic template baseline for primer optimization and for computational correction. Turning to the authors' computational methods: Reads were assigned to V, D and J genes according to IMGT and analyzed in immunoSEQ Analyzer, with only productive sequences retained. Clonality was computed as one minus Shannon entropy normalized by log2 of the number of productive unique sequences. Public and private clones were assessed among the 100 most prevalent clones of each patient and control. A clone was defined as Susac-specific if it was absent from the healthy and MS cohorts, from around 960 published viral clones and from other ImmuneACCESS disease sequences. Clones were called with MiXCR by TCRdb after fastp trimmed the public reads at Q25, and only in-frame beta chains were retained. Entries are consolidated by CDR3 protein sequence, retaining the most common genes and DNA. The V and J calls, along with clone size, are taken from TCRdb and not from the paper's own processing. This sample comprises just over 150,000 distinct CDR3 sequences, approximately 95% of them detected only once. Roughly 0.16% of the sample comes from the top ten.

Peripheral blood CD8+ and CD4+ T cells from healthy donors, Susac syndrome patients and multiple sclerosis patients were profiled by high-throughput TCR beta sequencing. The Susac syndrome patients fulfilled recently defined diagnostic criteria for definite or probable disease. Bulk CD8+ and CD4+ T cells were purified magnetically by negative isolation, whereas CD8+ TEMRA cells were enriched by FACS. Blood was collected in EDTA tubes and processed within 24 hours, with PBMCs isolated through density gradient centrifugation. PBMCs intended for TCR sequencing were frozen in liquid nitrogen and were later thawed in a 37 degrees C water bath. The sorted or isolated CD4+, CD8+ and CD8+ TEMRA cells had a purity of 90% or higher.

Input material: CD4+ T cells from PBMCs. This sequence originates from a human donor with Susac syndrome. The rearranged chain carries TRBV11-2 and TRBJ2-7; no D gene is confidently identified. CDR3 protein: CASSSPRGGQPYEQYF. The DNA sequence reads TGTGCCAGCAGCTCCCCCCGAGGCGGCCAACCCTACGAGCAGTACTTC.